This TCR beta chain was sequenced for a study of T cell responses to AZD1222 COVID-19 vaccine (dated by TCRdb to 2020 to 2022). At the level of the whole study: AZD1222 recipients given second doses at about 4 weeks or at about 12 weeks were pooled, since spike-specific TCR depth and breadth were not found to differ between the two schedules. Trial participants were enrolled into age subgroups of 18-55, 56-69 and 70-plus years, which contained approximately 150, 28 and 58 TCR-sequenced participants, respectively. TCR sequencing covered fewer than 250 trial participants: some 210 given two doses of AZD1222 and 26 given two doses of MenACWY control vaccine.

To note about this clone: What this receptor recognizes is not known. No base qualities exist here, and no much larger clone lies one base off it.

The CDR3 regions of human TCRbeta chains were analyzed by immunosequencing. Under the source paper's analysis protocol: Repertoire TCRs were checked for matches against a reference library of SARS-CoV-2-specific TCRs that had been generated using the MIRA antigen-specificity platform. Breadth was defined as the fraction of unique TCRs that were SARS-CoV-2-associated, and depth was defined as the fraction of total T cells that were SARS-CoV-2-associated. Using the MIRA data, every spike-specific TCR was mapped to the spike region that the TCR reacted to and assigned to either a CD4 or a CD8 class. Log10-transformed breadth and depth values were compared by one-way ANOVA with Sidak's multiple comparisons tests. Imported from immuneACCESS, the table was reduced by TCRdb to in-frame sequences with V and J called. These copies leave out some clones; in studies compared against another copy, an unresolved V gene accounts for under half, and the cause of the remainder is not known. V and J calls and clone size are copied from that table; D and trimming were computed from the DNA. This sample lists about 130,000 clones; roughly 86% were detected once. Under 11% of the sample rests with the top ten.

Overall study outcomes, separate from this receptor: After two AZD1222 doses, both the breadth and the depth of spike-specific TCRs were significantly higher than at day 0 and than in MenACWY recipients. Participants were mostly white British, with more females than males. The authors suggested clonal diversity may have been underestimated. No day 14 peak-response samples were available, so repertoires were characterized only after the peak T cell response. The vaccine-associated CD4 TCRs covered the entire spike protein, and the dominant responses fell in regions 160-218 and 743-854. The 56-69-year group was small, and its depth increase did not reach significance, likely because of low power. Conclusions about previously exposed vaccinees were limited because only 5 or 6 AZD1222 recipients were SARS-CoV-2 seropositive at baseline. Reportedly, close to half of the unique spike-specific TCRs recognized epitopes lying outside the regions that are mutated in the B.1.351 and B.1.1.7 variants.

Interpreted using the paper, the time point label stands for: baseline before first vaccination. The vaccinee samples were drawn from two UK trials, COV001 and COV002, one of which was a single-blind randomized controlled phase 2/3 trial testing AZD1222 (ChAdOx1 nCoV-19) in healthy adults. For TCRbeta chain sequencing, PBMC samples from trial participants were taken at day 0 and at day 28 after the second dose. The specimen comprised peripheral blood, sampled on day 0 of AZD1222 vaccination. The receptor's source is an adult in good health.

The DNA sequence is TGTGCCAGCAGTTCCGCCCGGGACAGGGTTGGTCAGCCCCAGCATTTT. Protein translation: CASSSARDRVGQPQHF. The chain is encoded by TRBV6-2 or TRBV6-3 joined to TRBJ1-5, with 9 junctional bases fitting TRBD1. The CDR3 runs 16 residues from the cysteine to the phenylalanine. Only the CDR3 portion is preserved as DNA: 48 bases, with reading frame beginning at the first base. Trimming accounts for 4 bases at V and 6 bases at J, while the number of junction bases matched to no gene is 10. The germline V gene supplies CDR1 MNHEY and CDR2 SVGEGT.